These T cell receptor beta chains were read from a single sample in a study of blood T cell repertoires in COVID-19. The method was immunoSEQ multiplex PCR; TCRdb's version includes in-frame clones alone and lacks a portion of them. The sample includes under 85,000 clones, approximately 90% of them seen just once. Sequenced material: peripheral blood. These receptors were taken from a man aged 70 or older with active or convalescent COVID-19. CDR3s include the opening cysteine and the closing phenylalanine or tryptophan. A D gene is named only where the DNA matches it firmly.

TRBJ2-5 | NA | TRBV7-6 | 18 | CASSLSPTTPLAPETQYF | TGTGCCAGCAGCTTGTCCCCGACAACTCCCCTAGCCCCAGAGACCCAGTACTTC
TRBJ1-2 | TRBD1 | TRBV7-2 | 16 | CASSSWTGPSLYGYTF | TGTGCCAGCAGCTCCTGGACAGGTCCCTCCCTCTATGGCTACACCTTC
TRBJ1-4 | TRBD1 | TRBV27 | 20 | CASSFRRGARDRENNEKLFF | TGTGCCAGCAGTTTCCGGAGAGGGGCTCGGGACAGGGAAAATAATGAAAAACTGTTTTTT
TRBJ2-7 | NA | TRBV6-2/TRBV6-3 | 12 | CASSPLSGEQYF | TGTGCCAGCAGTCCCCTGAGCGGCGAGCAGTACTTC
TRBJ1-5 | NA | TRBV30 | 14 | CAWSAGGEFGPQHF | TGTGCCTGGAGTGCCGGGGGGGAGTTTGGGCCCCAGCATTTT
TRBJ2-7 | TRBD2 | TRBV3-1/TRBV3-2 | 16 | CASSPGPSGSLYEQYF | TGTGCCAGCAGCCCGGGGCCAAGCGGGAGTCTCTACGAGCAGTACTTC
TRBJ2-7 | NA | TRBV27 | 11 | CASTRRGEQYF | TGTGCCAGCACCCGTCGGGGCGAGCAGTACTTC
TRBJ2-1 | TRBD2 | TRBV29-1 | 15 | CSVEGVAGAYNEQFF | TGCAGCGTTGAAGGGGTAGCGGGAGCCTACAATGAGCAGTTCTTC
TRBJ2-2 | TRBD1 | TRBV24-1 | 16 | CATSDTATGLAGELFF | TGTGCCACCAGTGACACGGCGACAGGGTTAGCCGGGGAGCTGTTTTTT
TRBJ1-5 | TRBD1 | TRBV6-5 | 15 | CASSQQGAVNQPQHF | TGTGCCAGCAGTCAACAGGGGGCGGTCAATCAGCCCCAGCATTTT